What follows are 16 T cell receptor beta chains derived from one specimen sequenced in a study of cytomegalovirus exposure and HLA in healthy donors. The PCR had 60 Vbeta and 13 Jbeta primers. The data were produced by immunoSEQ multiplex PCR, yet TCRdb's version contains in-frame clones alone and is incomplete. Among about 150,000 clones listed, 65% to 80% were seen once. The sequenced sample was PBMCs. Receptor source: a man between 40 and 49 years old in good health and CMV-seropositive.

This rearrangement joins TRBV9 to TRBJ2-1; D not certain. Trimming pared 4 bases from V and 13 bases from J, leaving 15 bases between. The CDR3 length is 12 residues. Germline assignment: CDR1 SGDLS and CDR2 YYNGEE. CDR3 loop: CASSPPSDVQFF. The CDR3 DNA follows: TGTGCCAGCAGCCCCCCAAGCGACGTTCAGTTCTTC.

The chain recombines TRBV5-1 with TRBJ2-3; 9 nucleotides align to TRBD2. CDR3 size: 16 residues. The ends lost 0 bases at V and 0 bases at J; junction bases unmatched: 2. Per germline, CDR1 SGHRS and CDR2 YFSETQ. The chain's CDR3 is CASSLALAGSTDTQYF. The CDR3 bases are TGCGCCAGCAGCTTGGCCCTAGCGGGGAGCACAGATACGCAGTATTTT.

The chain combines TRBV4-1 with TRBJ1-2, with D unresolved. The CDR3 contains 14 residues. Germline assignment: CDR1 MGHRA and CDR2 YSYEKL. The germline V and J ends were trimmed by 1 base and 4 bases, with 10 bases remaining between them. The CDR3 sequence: CASSQALVSYGYTF. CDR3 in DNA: TGCGCCAGCAGCCAAGCCCTAGTCAGCTATGGCTACACCTTC.

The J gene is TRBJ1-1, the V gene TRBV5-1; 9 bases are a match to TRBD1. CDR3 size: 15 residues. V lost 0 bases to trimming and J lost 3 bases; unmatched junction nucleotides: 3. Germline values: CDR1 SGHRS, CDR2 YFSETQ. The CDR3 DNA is TGCGCCAGCAGCTTGGTAGGGGACAGGGACACTGAAGCTTTCTTT. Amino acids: CASSLVGDRDTEAFF.

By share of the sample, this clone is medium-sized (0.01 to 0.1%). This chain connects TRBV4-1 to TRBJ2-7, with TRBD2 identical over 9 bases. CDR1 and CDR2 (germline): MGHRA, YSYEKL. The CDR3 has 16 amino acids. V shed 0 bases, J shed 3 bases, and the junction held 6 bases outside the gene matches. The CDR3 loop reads CASSQDRREGDYEQYF. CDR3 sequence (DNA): TGCGCCAGCAGCCAAGATCGGCGGGAGGGGGACTACGAGCAGTACTTC.

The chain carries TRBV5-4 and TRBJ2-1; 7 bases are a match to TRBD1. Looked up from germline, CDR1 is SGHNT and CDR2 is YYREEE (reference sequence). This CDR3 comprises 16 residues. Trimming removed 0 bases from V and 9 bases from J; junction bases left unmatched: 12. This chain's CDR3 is CASSLEIGQAGVEQFF. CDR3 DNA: TGTGCCAGCAGCTTGGAAATCGGACAGGCCGGAGTTGAGCAGTTCTTC.

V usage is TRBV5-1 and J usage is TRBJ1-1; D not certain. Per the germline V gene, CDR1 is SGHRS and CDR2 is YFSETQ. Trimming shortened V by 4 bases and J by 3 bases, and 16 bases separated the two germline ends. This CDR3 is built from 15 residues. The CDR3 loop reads CASSVGSPRDTEAFF. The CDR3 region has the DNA TGCGCCAGCAGCGTTGGGTCTCCTCGGGACACTGAAGCTTTCTTT.

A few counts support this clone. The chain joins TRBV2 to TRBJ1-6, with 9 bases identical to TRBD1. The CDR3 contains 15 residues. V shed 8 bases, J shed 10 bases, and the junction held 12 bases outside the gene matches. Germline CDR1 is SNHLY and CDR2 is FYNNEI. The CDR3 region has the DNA TGTGCCAGCGGGGAACAGGGGGCCGGGAACTCACCCCTCCACTTT. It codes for CASGEQGAGNSPLHF.

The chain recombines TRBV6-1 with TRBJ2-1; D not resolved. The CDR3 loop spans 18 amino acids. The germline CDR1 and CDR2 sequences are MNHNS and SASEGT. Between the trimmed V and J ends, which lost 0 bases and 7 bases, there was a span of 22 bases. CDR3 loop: CASSEANLAEAAFNEQFF. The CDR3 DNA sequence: TGTGCCAGCAGTGAAGCAAACTTGGCTGAGGCGGCCTTTAATGAGCAGTTCTTC.

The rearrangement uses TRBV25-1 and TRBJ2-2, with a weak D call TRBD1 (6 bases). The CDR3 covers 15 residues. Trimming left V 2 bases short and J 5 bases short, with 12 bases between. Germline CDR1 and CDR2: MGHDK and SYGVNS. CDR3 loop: CASSELQGGTGELFF. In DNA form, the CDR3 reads TGTGCCAGCAGTGAACTACAGGGTGGGACCGGGGAGCTGTTTTTT.

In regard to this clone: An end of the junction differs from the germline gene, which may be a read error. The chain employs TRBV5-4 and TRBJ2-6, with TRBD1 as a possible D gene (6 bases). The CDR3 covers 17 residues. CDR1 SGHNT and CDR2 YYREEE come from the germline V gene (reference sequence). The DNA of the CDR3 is TGTGCCAGCAGCTTGGGGGGGCGGCGGTCCGGGGCCAACGGCCTGACTTTC. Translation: CASSLGGRRSGANGLTF.

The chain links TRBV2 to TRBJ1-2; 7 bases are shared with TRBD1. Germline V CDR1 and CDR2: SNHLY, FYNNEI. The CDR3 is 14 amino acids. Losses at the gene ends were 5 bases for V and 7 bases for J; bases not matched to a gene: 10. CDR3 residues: CASSYTGDGSGYTF. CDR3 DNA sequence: TGTGCCAGCAGTTACACAGGGGACGGTTCTGGCTACACCTTC.

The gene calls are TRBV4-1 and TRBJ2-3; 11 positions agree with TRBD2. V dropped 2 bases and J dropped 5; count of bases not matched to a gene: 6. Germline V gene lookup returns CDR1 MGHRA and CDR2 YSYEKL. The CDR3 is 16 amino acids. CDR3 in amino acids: CASSQSTSGARDTQYF. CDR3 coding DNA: TGCGCCAGCAGCCAATCGACTAGCGGGGCACGAGATACGCAGTATTTT.

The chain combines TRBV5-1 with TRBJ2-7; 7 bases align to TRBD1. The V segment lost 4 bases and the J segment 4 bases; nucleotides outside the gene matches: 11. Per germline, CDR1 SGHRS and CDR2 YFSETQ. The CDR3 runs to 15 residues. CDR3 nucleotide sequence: TGCGCCAGCAGCATTGGACAGGCAGGTGTGTACGAGCAGTACTTC. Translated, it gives CASSIGQAGVYEQYF.

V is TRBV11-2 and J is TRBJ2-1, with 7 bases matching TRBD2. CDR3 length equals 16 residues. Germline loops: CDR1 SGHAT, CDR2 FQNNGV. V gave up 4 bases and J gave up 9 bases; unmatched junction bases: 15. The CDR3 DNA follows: TGTGCCAGCAGCTCCCCCGGGACTACCCTGATTAGTGAGCAGTTCTTC. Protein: CASSSPGTTLISEQFF.

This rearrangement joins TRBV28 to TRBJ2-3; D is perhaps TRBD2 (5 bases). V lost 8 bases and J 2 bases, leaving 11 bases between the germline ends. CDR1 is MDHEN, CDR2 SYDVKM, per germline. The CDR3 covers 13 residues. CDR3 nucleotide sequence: TGTGCCAGCCGCGGACTTCCCACAGATACGCAGTATTTT. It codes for CASRGLPTDTQYF.